This paragraph reports one TCR beta chain. The germline V gene encodes CDR1 MNHEY and CDR2 SMNVEV (reference sequence). V was trimmed by 7 bases and J by 0 bases, leaving 22 bases between them. This CDR3 is built from 17 residues. These data come from a study of OX40 agonist ivuxolimab in advanced cancers. Study overall: Three patients showed partial responses: one hepatocellular carcinoma and two cutaneous melanoma cases.

The repertoire was sequenced with immunoSEQ multiplex PCR; TCRdb's copy has only in-frame clones and lacks some. Here the sample spans approximately 70,000 clones, more than 80% being singletons. The chain is built from TRBV27 and TRBJ2-7; tentatively, D is TRBD1 (6 bases). The specimen comprised CD4+ or CD8+ T cells sorted from blood, sampled in a trial of the OX40 agonist ivuxolimab. The sequence was obtained from an adult with an advanced solid tumor such as melanoma, head and neck, liver or kidney cancer. The CDR3 protein is CASIGQGPIISSYEQYF. In DNA form, the CDR3 reads TGTGCCAGCATAGGGCAGGGGCCCATCATAAGCTCCTACGAGCAGTACTTC.